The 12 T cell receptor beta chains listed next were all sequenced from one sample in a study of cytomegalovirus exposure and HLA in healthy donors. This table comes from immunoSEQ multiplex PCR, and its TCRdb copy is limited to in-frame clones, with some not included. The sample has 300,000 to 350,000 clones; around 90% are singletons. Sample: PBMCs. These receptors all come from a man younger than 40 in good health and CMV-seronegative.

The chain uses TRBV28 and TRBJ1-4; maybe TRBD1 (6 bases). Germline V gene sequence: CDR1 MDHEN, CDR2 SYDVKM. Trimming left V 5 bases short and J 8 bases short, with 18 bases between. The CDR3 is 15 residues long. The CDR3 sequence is CASSNDRDIREKLFF. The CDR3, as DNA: TGTGCCAGCAGTAACGACCGGGACATTCGCGAAAAACTGTTTTTT.

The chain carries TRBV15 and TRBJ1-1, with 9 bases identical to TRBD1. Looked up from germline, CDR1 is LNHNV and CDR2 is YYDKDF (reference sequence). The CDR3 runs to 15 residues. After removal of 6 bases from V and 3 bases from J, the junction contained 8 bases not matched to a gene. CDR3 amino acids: CATRVTGGAYTEAFF. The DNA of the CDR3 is TGTGCCACCAGAGTGACAGGGGGTGCGTACACTGAAGCTTTCTTT.

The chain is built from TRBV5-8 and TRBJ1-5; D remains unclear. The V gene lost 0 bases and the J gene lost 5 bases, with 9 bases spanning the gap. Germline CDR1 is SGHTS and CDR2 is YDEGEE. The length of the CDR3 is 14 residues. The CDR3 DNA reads TGTGCCAGCAGCTTGGTGGCGGGCTATCAGCCCCAGCATTTT. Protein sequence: CASSLVAGYQPQHF.

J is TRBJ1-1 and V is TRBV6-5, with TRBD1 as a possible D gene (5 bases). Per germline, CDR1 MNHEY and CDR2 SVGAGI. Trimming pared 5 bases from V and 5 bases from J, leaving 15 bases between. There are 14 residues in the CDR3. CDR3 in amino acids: CASSPKVGGTEAFF. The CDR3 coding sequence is TGTGCCAGCAGTCCCAAGGTTGGGGGGACTGAAGCTTTCTTT.

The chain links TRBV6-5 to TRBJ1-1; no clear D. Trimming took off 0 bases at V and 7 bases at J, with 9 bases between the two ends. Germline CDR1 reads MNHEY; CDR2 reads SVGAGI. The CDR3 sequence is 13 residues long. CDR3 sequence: CASSYSIEVEAFF. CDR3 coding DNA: TGTGCCAGCAGTTACTCGATAGAAGTTGAAGCTTTCTTT.

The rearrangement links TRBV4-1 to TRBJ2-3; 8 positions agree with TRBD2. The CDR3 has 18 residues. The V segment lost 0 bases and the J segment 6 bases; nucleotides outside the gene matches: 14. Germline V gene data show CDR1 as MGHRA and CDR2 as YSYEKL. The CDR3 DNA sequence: TGCGCCAGCAGCCAAGAGTTTTCGAGCGGGGGAGGGCGGGATACGCAGTATTTT. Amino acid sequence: CASSQEFSSGGGRDTQYF.

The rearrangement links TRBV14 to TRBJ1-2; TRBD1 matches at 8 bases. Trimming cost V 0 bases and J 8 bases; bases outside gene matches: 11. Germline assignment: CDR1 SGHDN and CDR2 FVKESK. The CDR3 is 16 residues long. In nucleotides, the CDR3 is TGTGCCAGCAGCCAAGATATGTGGCAGGGGGCGCGGGGCTACACCTTC. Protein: CASSQDMWQGARGYTF. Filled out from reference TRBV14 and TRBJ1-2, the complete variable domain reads EAGVTQFPSHSVIEKGQTVTLRCDPISGHDNLYWYRRVMGKEIKFLLHFVKESKQDESGMPNNRFLAERTGGTYSTLKVQPAELEDSGVYFCASSQDMWQGARGYTFGSGTRLTVV.

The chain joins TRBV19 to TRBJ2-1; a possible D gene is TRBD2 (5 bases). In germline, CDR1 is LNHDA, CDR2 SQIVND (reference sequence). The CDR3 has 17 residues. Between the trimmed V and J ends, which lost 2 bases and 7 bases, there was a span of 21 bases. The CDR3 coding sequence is TGTGCCAGTAGTATAAAGAGGGCCCAGAACCTAGTAAATGAGCAGTTCTTC. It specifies CASSIKRAQNLVNEQFF.

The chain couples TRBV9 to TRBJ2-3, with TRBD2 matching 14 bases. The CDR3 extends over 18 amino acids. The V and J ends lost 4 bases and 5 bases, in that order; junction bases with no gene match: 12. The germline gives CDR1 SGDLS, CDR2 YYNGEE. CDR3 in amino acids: CASSPPTSGGAGLDTQYF. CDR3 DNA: TGTGCCAGCAGCCCCCCGACTAGCGGGGGGGCGGGGCTAGATACGCAGTATTTT.

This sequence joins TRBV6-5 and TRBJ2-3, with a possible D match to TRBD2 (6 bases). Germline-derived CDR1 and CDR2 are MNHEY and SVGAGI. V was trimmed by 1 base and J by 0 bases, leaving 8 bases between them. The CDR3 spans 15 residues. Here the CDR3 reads CASSYLRGSTDTQYF. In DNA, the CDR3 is TGTGCCAGCAGTTACTTGCGGGGAAGCACAGATACGCAGTATTTT.

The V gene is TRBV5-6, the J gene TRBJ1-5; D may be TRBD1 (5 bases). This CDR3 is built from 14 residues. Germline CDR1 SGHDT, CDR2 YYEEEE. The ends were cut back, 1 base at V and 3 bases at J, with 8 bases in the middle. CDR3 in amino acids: CASSLRDSNQPQHF. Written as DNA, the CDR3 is TGTGCCAGCAGCTTGAGGGACTCCAATCAGCCCCAGCATTTT.

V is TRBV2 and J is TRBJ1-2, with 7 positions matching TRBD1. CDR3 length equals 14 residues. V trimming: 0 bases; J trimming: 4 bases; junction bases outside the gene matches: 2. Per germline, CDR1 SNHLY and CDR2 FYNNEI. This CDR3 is CASSEAGQTYGYTF. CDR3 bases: TGTGCCAGCAGTGAAGCGGGACAGACCTATGGCTACACCTTC.